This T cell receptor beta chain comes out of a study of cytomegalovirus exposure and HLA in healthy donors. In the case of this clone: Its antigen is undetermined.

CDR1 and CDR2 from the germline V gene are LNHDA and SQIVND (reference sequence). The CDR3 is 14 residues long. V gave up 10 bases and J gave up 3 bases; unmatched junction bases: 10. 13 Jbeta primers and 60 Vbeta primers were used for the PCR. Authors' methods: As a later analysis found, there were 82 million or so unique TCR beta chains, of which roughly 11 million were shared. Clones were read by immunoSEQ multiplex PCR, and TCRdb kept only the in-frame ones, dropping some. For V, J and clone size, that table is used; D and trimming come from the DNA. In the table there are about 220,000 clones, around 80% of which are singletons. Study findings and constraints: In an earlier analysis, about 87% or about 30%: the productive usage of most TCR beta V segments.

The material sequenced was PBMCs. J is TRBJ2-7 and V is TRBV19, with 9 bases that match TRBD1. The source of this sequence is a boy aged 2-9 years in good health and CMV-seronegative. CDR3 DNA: TGTGCCACCGATTCGGGGACAGGGATCTACGAGCAGTACTTC. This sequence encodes CATDSGTGIYEQYF.